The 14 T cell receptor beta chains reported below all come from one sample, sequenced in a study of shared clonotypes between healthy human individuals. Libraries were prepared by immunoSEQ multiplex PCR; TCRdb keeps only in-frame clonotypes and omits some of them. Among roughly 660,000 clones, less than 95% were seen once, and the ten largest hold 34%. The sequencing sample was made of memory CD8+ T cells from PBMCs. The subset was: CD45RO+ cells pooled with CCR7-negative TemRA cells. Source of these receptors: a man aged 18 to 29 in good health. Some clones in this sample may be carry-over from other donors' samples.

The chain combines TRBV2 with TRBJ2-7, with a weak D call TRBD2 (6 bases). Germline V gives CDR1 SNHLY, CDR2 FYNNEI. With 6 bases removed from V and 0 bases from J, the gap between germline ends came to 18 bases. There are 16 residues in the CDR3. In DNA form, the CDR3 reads TGTGCCAGCAGCCCGGGACTCTTTGGGTCCTCCTACGAGCAGTACTTC. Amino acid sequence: CASSPGLFGSSYEQYF.

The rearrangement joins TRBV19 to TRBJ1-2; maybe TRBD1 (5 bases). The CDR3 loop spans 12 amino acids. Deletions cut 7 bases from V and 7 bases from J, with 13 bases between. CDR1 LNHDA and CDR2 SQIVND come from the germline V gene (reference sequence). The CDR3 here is CASKMGGIGYTF. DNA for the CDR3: TGTGCCAGTAAAATGGGGGGAATTGGCTACACCTTC.

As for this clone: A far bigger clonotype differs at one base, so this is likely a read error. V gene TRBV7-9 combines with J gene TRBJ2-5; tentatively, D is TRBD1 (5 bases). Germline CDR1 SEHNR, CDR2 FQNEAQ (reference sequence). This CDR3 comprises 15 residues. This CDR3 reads CASTSSLGPQGTQYF. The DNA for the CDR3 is TGTGCCAGCACTTCGAGTCTGGGGCCCCAAGGGACCCAGTACTTC.

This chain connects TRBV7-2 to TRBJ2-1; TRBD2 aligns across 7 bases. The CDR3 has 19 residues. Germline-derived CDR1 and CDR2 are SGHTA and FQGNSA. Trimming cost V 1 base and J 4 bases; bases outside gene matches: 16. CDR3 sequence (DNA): TGTGCCAGCAGCTTAGTTGTTCTAGTAGGTGGGCGGGGGTACAATGAGCAGTTCTTC. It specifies CASSLVVLVGGRGYNEQFF.

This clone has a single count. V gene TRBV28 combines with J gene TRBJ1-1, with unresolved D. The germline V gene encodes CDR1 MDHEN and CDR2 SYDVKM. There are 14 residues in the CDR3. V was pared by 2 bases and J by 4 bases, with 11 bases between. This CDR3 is CASSLGFLGTEAFF. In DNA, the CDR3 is TGTGCCAGCAGTTTAGGGTTTCTGGGCACTGAAGCTTTCTTT.

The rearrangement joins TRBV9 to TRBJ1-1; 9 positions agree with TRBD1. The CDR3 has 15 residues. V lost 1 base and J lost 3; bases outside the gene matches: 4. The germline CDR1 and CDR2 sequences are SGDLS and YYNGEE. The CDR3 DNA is TGTGCCAGCAGCGTATCGACAGGGGGGGACACTGAAGCTTTCTTT. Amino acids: CASSVSTGGDTEAFF.

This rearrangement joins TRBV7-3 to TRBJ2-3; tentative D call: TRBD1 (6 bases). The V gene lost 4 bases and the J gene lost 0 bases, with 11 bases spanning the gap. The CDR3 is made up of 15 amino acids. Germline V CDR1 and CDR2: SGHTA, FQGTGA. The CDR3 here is CASSYTGFSTDTQYF. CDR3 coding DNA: TGTGCCAGCAGCTACACAGGGTTTAGCACAGATACGCAGTATTTT.

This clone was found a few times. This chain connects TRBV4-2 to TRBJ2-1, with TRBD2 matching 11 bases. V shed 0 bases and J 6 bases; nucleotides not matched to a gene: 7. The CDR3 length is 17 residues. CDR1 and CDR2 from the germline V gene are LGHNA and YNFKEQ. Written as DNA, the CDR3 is TGTGCCAGCAGCCAAGAGTTCGGAACTAGCGGGAGCAATGAGCAGTTCTTC. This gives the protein CASSQEFGTSGSNEQFF.

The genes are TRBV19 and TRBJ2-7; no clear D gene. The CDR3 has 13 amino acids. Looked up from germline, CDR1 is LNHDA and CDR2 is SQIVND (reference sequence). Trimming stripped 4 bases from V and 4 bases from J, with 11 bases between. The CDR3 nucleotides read TGTGCCAGTAGTACGGCCCTTTTTTACGAGCAGTACTTC. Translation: CASSTALFYEQYF.

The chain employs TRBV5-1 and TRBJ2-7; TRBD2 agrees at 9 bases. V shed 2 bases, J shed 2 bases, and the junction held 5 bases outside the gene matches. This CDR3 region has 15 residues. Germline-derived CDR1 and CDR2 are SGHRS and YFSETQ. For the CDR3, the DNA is TGCGCCAGCAGCTTACAGACTAGCGGCACCTACGAGCAGTACTTC. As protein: CASSLQTSGTYEQYF.

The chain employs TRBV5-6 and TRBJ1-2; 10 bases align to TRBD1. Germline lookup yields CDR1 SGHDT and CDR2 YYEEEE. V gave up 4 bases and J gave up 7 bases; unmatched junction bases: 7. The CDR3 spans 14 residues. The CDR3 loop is CASSLDRGLSGYTF. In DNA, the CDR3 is TGTGCCAGCAGCCTCGACAGGGGGCTAAGTGGCTACACCTTC. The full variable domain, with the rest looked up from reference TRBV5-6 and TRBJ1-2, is DAGVTQSPTHLIKTRGQQVTLRCSPKSGHDTVSWYQQALGQGPQFIFQYYEEEERQRGNFPDRFSGHQFPNYSSELNVNALLLGDSALYLCASSLDRGLSGYTFGSGTRLTVV.

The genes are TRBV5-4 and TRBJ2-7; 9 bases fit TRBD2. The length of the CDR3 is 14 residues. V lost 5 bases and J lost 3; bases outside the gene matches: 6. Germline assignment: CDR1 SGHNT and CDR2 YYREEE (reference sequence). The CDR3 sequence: CASSLSTSGYEQYF. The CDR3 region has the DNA TGTGCCAGCAGTTTATCGACTAGCGGCTACGAGCAGTACTTC. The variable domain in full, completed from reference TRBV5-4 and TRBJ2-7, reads ETGVTQSPTHLIKTRGQQVTLRCSSQSGHNTVSWYQQALGQGPQFIFQYYREEENGRGNFPPRFSGLQFPNYSSELNVNALELDDSALYLCASSLSTSGYEQYFGPGTRLTVT.

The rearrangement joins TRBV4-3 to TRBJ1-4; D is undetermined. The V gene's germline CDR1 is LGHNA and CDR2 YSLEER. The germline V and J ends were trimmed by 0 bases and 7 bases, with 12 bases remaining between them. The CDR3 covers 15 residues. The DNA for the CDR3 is TGCGCCAGCAGCCAAGATCACGGTGAGGGTGAAAAACTGTTTTTT. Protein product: CASSQDHGEGEKLFF.

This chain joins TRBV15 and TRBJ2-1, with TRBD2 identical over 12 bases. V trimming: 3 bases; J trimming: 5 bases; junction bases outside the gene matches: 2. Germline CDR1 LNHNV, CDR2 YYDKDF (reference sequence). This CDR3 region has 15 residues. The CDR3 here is CATSRRTSGNNEQFF. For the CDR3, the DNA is TGTGCCACCAGCAGGAGGACTAGCGGGAACAATGAGCAGTTCTTC.